This T cell receptor beta chain was sequenced for a study of blood T cell repertoires in COVID-19 (TCRdb year 2020). Study-wide context: The collaborator samples originated in the United States, Italy and Spain and spanned the acute and convalescent phases of COVID-19. The material from the prospective study consisted of cDNA or gDNA derived from T cells, B-cell-depleted T cells, or PBMCs. Deeply sampled blood TCRbeta repertoires from subjects exposed to, actively infected with, or recovered from COVID-19 were included in the dataset. The repertoires were released in a freely available public database meant as a resource for research on the immune response to SARS-CoV-2. The samples were drawn from two sources: the first 160 participants of the ongoing ImmuneRACE study, and 1,000 to 1,500 subjects contributed by 6 global collaborators. Nearly every sample came with metadata listing a de-identified subject ID, COVID-19 status, age in years and sex. HLA class I and class II types, where available, came from metadata supplied by the sample provider rather than from assay-based typing.

Concerning this clone itself: Its antigen is not yet known. No much larger clone exists at a distance of one base, and base qualities are not known.

The collaborating institutions used their own protocols to collect whole blood in K2EDTA tubes. For TCRbeta analysis, collaborators shipped samples as frozen whole blood, isolated PBMCs, or DNA extracted from either of those sample types. TCRbeta CDR3 regions were amplified from genomic DNA by means of the immunoSEQ Assay, a bias-controlled multiplex PCR. The paper's processing steps were these. Within the assay, amplification of reference gene primers was used to estimate how many nucleated cells each sample contained. To quantify the absolute abundance of each unique TCRbeta CDR3 rearrangement, sequence reads were collapsed and filtered. For each sample, productive Simpson clonality was calculated by taking the square root of Simpson's diversity index across productive rearrangements. Held by TCRdb, this immuneACCESS table contains in-frame sequences only and omits some clones. Under half of the omission traces to an unresolved V gene where checked; the cause of the rest is unknown. The DNA gave D and trimming, while V, J and clone size come from that table. The sample table holds some 100,000 clones, of which 85% to 90% were seen once. The ten largest account for under 20% of the sample.

Per the germline V gene, SGDLS is the CDR1 and YYNGEE is the CDR2. For this chain, trimming is 3 bases at the V end and 6 bases at the J end, and the number of junction bases without a gene match is 12. Spanning cysteine to phenylalanine, the CDR3 consists of 16 amino acids. Only the CDR3 DNA stays, 48 bases, in frame from base 1. Paper-wide results and their limitations: The quantity of clinical and demographic metadata differed by source and by participant and was supplied without curation.

The V and J segments used are TRBV9 and TRBJ2-1; TRBD1 lines up with 7 middle nucleotides. Sequencing was performed on peripheral blood. The source is a human donor with acute or convalescent COVID-19. The donor label of this sample is uncertain. CDR3 reads: CASSGESGTVGNEQFF. The DNA is TGTGCCAGCAGCGGAGAGTCCGGGACAGTAGGCAATGAGCAGTTCTTC.